The sequence of this T cell receptor beta chain was determined in a study of human T cells and chemical hapten exposure (dated by TCRdb to about 2021). Describing the broader study: For sensitization, 2% DPC in acetone was applied to a 2 cm by 2 cm area of upper inner arm skin. Blood samples were taken from patients before sensitization (week 0) and at 2, 6 and about 24 weeks after DPC sensitization. Alopecia areata with under or over 50% scalp involvement, alopecia totalis and alopecia universalis were represented in the patient cohort, which was mostly female. For TCR sequencing, blood came from 25 to 35 alopecia patients at anywhere from one to four time points (pre-sensitization, 2, 6 and 24 weeks). Weekly therapeutic DPC doses were additionally applied to the scalp of patients throughout the roughly 25-week study period. The libraries were sequenced as a pool, and the TCR yield per sample differed mostly because of small variations in library volumes within the pool. The study tracked peripheral blood TCR repertoire changes in vivo during primary and secondary sensitization to the hapten diphenylcyclopropenone (DPC) in alopecia patients. Patch tests used Finn chambers with 0.01% DPC on the upper back, scored after 6 days by International Contact Dermatitis Research Group standards.

What the authors observed across the whole study: No change with DPC sensitization was found in the number of TCRs above 1 in 1000 frequency, and no evidence of global repertoire structure alterations was found. Because every patient had alopecia, a presumed autoimmune disease, the patients' immune response might differ from that of healthy individuals. The number of PT1 expanded TCRs positively correlated with patch test score, significant at thresholds 8, 16 and 32 but not 4. Compared with pre-sensitization or healthy control sets, expanded TCRs formed significantly more large CDR3 similarity clusters, which is consistent with antigen-driven responses. After repeated subsampling, changes were observed in the strength of the expansion versus patch-test correlation and in the threshold at which the correlation became significant.

This clonotype was picked up many times. Its antigen is not yet known. Base qualities are not at hand, and no much larger clone is one base apart. Read against the paper, the sample's time point label means: patch test 1, 2 weeks after DPC sensitization. According to the study, the label for this sample's treatment or condition signals: therapeutic diphenylcyclopropenone sensitization with weekly scalp DPC. At each patch-test visit, blood was drawn before the patch test was applied. Patients were considered eligible if aged 18 to 70, diagnosed with alopecia and deemed suitable for DPC therapy, and patients were excluded if pregnant. Total RNA was isolated from unfractionated whole blood collected in Tempus Blood RNA tubes. Library preparation used RACE. The listed sequencing device is NextSeq 500. During library preparation, unique molecular identifiers were attached to individual cDNA molecules so that TCRs could be counted in a quantitative, reproducible way. For every blood RNA sample, sequencing covered both the TCR alpha and TCR beta chains. The original methods were these. The median number of TCRs per sample was approximately 98,000, ranging from about 20,000 to 700,000. V, J and CDR3 annotation of the TCR reads was carried out using the Decombinator software suite. For the PS versus PT1 abundance plots, all samples were subsampled to the same number of TCRs (28,000). TCRs were defined as expanded if absent before sensitization and observed at least eight times at the 2-week time point. TCRdb handled the public reads itself, with Q25 trimming in fastp and clone calling in MiXCR, and kept productive beta chains. Rows merge per CDR3 protein into single entries with the most common DNA and genes. The V and J calls reflect TCRdb's pipeline rather than the authors' work. The table for this sample lists approximately 49,000 distinct CDR3 sequences; 9% to 9.5% of them were counted only once. Less than 5% of the sample is taken by the ten largest.

The CDR3 has 16 amino acids, counting the end cysteine and phenylalanine. CDR3 DNA is the only sequence kept; it has 48 bases, read in frame from the first base. V sheds 2 bases and J sheds 5 bases, leaving 18 bases between their ends. Reading the germline V gene gives CDR1 SGHAT and CDR2 FQNNGV. Sequenced here: whole blood, sampled in connection with sensitization to the hapten diphenylcyclopropenone (DPC). This receptor was identified in a woman aged 45-60 years with alopecia areata. Some clones in this sample may be carry-over from other donors' samples. Here the chain combines TRBV11-2 and TRBJ1-1, with a weak D call of TRBD1 (5 bases match). The sequenced DNA is TGTGCCAGCAGCTTACAGGGCAGCCGGCGTAAGACTGAAGCTTTCTTT. This translates into CASSLQGSRRKTEAFF.